This passage covers 27 T cell receptor beta chains from one sample sequenced in a study of CD8+ T cells in alopecia areata. As for treatment: oral pan-JAK inhibitor, 5-10 mg twice daily. It was cDNA, reverse transcribed from extracted RNA, that served as the sequencing template. Profiling relied on immunoSEQ multiplex PCR, and the TCRdb table lists in-frame clones only, not all of them. Of a few hundred thousand clones in the sample, roughly 63% were seen once. Source: CD4+ T cells sorted from blood, taken at roughly week 52, from a patient treated with tofacitinib. The source is a human donor with alopecia areata.

About this clone: Within the sample, other DNA sequences also encode this same CDR3. The chain uses TRBV29-1 and TRBJ1-5, with 7 nucleotides matching TRBD1. This CDR3 spans 13 amino acids. Germline CDR1 and CDR2: SQVTM and ANQGSEA. Trimming cost V 4 bases and J 2 bases; bases outside gene matches: 2. The CDR3 spells CSVVTGGNQPQHF. The CDR3 nucleotides read TGCAGCGTTGTTACAGGGGGCAATCAGCCCCAGCATTTT.

A few counts support this clone. The rearrangement uses TRBV7-2 and TRBJ2-3; weak D call: TRBD2 (6 bases). CDR3 length equals 15 residues. V shed 7 bases and J shed 2 bases, with 16 bases lying between them. Germline assignment: CDR1 SGHTA and CDR2 FQGNSA. CDR3 DNA sequence: TGTGCCAGCACCAAATTCGGAGGGGCCACAGATACGCAGTATTTT. This translates into CASTKFGGATDTQYF.

This clone has just a few counts. A read error may be the cause here, since a much bigger clone is one base away. The J gene is TRBJ1-6, the V gene TRBV11-2; D is ambiguous. The CDR3 has 13 amino acids. The germline V and J ends were trimmed by 0 bases and 8 bases, with 5 bases remaining between them. Germline V gene data show CDR1 as SGHAT and CDR2 as FQNNGV. In nucleotides, the CDR3 is TGTGCCAGCAGCTTAGATGGGGATTCACCCCTCCACTTT. Its translation is CASSLDGDSPLHF.

CDR3 protein: CAWVSGSPGANVLTF. CDR3 DNA sequence: TGTGCCTGGGTGTCGGGGAGTCCTGGGGCCAACGTCCTGACTTTC. The V and J genes are TRBV30 and TRBJ2-6; D may be TRBD2 (5 bases). The germline gives CDR1 GTSNPN, CDR2 SVGIG (reference sequence). This CDR3 has 15 amino acids. V dropped 5 bases and J dropped 2 bases, with 13 bases sitting between them.

This rearrangement joins TRBV29-1 to TRBJ1-2, with TRBD1 identical over 7 bases. Unmatched junction bases numbered 6, after V lost 2 bases and J lost 6 bases. The CDR3 is 13 amino acids. Germline CDR1 is SQVTM and CDR2 is ANQGSEA. The CDR3 here is CSVERQGLNGYTF. The CDR3 DNA follows: TGCAGCGTTGAAAGACAGGGCCTTAATGGCTACACCTTC. Full variable domain (rest looked up from reference TRBV29-1 and TRBJ1-2): SAVISQKPSRDICQRGTSLTIQCQVDSQVTMMFWYRQQPGQSLTLIATANQGSEATYESGFVIDKFPISRPNLTFSTLTVSNMSPEDSSIYLCSVERQGLNGYTFGSGTRLTVV.

The J gene is TRBJ2-3, the V gene TRBV5-1, with 8 bases lining up with TRBD1. V shed 3 bases, J shed 6 bases, and the junction held 6 bases outside the gene matches. The CDR3 length is 14 residues. The germline CDR1 and CDR2 sequences are SGHRS and YFSETQ. The CDR3 nucleotides are TGCGCCAGCAGCTGGACAGGGCCGGGGGATACGCAGTATTTT. Residues: CASSWTGPGDTQYF. Full variable domain (rest looked up from reference TRBV5-1 and TRBJ2-3): KAGVTQTPRYLIKTRGQQVTLSCSPISGHRSVSWYQQTPGQGLQFLFEYFSETQRNKGNFPGRFSGRQFSNSRSEMNVSTLELGDSALYLCASSWTGPGDTQYFGPGTRLTVL.

The gene calls are TRBV13 and TRBJ2-6; D perhaps matches TRBD2 (6 bases). Germline loops: CDR1 PRHDT, CDR2 FYEKMQ (reference sequence). Trimming shortened V by 3 bases and J by 0 bases, and 6 bases separated the two germline ends. The CDR3 runs to 15 residues. The CDR3 DNA is TGTGCCAGCAGCTTGGGGGGCTCTGGGGCCAACGTCCTGACTTTC. Translating it yields CASSLGGSGANVLTF.

J is TRBJ2-1 and V is TRBV9; tentatively, D is TRBD1 or TRBD2 (5 bases each). This CDR3 spans 15 amino acids. The V gene lost 0 bases and the J gene lost 0 bases, with 7 bases spanning the gap. CDR1 and CDR2 (germline): SGDLS, YYNGEE. The CDR3 region has the DNA TGTGCCAGCAGCGTAGGGGACCACTCCTACAATGAGCAGTTCTTC. Residues: CASSVGDHSYNEQFF.

This clone was seen more than once but under ten times. CDR3 bases: TGTGCCATCAACAGGGAGTTGATCACAGATACGCAGTATTTT. This translates into CAINRELITDTQYF. The rearrangement links TRBV10-3 to TRBJ2-3, with D tentatively TRBD1 (6 bases). Per germline, CDR1 ENHRY and CDR2 SYGVKD. V lost 7 bases, J lost 2 bases, and 13 bases lay in between. The CDR3 is 14 residues long.

The chain joins TRBV27 to TRBJ2-5; 8 bases agree with TRBD1. This CDR3 region has 14 residues. Losses at the gene ends were 4 bases for V and 2 bases for J; bases not matched to a gene: 3. Germline values: CDR1 MNHEY, CDR2 SMNVEV (reference sequence). The chain's CDR3 is CASSSRDRQETQYF. In DNA, the CDR3 is TGTGCCAGCAGTTCCCGGGACAGGCAAGAGACCCAGTACTTC.

The genes are TRBV7-9 and TRBJ2-6; TRBD1 matches at 7 bases. V gave up 5 bases and J gave up 2 bases; unmatched junction bases: 3. Germline V CDR1 and CDR2: SEHNR, FQNEAQ (reference sequence). The CDR3 is 15 residues long. The CDR3 bases are TGTGCCAGCAGCCGCGACAGGGCTGGGGCCAACGTCCTGACTTTC. Its translation: CASSRDRAGANVLTF. The full variable domain, in which reference TRBV7-9 and TRBJ2-6 provide the parts outside the CDR3, is DTGVSQNPRHKITKRGQNVTFRCDPISEHNRLYWYRQTLGQGPEFLTYFQNEAQLEKSRLLSDRFSAERPKGSFSTLEIQRTEQGDSAMYLCASSRDRAGANVLTFGAGSRLTVL.

The gene calls are TRBV30 and TRBJ1-5, with a weak D call TRBD1 (5 bases). The CDR3 is 12 amino acids. V was clipped by 5 bases and J by 11 bases, with 16 bases between them. Germline CDR1 is GTSNPN and CDR2 is SVGIG (reference sequence). The CDR3 protein is CAWEGLDTAQHF. The DNA for the CDR3 is TGTGCCTGGGAGGGACTGGACACAGCCCAGCATTTT.

This clone was counted only a few times. The rearrangement uses TRBV4-3 and TRBJ1-2; D is uncertain. Deletions cut 0 bases from V and 1 base from J, with 12 bases between. The CDR3 sequence is 16 residues long. Germline V CDR1 and CDR2: LGHNA, YSLEER. The CDR3 here is CASSQDLGAVNYGYTF. CDR3 coding DNA: TGCGCCAGCAGCCAAGATTTGGGCGCTGTTAACTATGGCTACACCTTC.

This chain links TRBV29-1 with TRBJ1-2, with 8 bases fitting TRBD1. CDR1 SQVTM and CDR2 ANQGSEA come from the germline V gene. V was clipped by 5 bases and J by 3 bases; unmatched bases: 8. There are 14 residues in the CDR3. CDR3 amino acids: CSVLPGTGDYGYTF. The CDR3 nucleotides read TGCAGCGTTCTACCCGGGACAGGAGACTATGGCTACACCTTC.

This chain connects TRBV6-5 to TRBJ1-2; 7 bases align to TRBD1. The CDR3 loop spans 15 amino acids. Germline CDR1 reads MNHEY; CDR2 reads SVGAGI. The J segment lost 2 bases and the V segment lost 2 bases, leaving 5 bases of the junction unmatched. CDR3 sequence: CASSYGGQPNYGYTF. The CDR3 DNA reads TGTGCCAGCAGTTACGGGGGACAGCCAAACTATGGCTACACCTTC.

The chain is built from TRBV9 and TRBJ2-1; tentative D call: TRBD2 (6 bases). CDR3 length: 14 amino acids. Germline CDR1 and CDR2: SGDLS and YYNGEE. V gave up 5 bases and J gave up 1 base, with 10 bases separating them. The CDR3 reads CASSPAGSYNEQFF. The CDR3 DNA is TGTGCCAGCAGTCCCGCGGGGTCCTACAATGAGCAGTTCTTC.

This CDR3 reads CASCTLGGAGYNEQFF. As DNA, the CDR3 is TGTGCCAGCTGCACCCTTGGGGGGGCCGGCTACAATGAGCAGTTCTTC. This chain connects TRBV27 to TRBJ2-1; D possibly corresponds to TRBD2 (7 bases). CDR1 is MNHEY and CDR2 is SMNVEV in the germline V gene (reference sequence). This CDR3 comprises 16 residues. V was shortened by 8 bases and J by 3 bases, with 20 bases between the two germline ends.

This clone has a handful of counts. The chain employs TRBV4-3 and TRBJ1-2; 10 nucleotides align to TRBD1. Germline loops: CDR1 LGHNA, CDR2 YSLEER. The ends lost 3 bases at V and 7 bases at J; junction bases unmatched: 8. The CDR3 contains 15 residues. CDR3: CASSQTGGARFGYTF. For the CDR3, the DNA is TGCGCCAGCAGCCAGACAGGGGGCGCAAGGTTTGGCTACACCTTC.

This clone showed up just a few times. The sample holds other DNA sequences that translate to the same CDR3. V usage is TRBV10-3 and J usage is TRBJ1-1; D unresolved. The V gene lost 4 bases and the J gene lost 2 bases, with 5 bases spanning the gap. The CDR3 covers 12 residues. Germline V gene lookup returns CDR1 ENHRY and CDR2 SYGVKD. The CDR3 reads CAISASNTEAFF. The CDR3 region has the DNA TGTGCCATCAGTGCCTCTAACACTGAAGCTTTCTTT.

This clone was counted only a few times. The chain joins TRBV5-1 to TRBJ2-4; D is tentatively TRBD1 or TRBD2 (5 bases each). V was shortened by 0 bases and J by 3 bases, with 10 bases between the two germline ends. The germline gives CDR1 SGHRS, CDR2 YFSETQ. CDR3 length: 15 amino acids. The CDR3 loop is CASSLGDRFKNIQYF. The DNA for the CDR3 is TGCGCCAGCAGCTTGGGGGACCGGTTCAAAAACATTCAGTACTTC. Full variable domain (rest looked up from reference TRBV5-1 and TRBJ2-4): KAGVTQTPRYLIKTRGQQVTLSCSPISGHRSVSWYQQTPGQGLQFLFEYFSETQRNKGNFPGRFSGRQFSNSRSEMNVSTLELGDSALYLCASSLGDRFKNIQYFGAGTRLSVL.

The table lists this clone with a few counts. The rearrangement joins TRBV7-3 to TRBJ1-6; 7 nucleotides agree with TRBD1. This CDR3 is built from 15 residues. Germline V CDR1 and CDR2: SGHTA, FQGTGA. The J segment lost 7 bases and the V segment lost 4 bases, leaving 7 bases of the junction unmatched. For the CDR3, the DNA is TGTGCCAGCAGCTCCCAGGGGGGTAGGAATTCACCCCTCCACTTT. This sequence encodes CASSSQGGRNSPLHF.

CDR3 in DNA: TGTGCCTGGGGACAGGGAGTGGATCAGCCCCAGCATTTT. Translation: CAWGQGVDQPQHF. The rearrangement joins TRBV30 to TRBJ1-5; TRBD1 matches at 8 bases. The V gene end was trimmed by 5 bases and the J gene end by 5 bases; junction bases not matched to a gene: 5. Germline CDR1 GTSNPN, CDR2 SVGIG (reference sequence). CDR3 length: 13 amino acids.

This clone was detected a few times. The chain recombines TRBV10-2 with TRBJ1-1, with D perhaps TRBD1 (6 bases). Trimming cost V 3 bases and J 4 bases, with 12 bases left between them. There are 14 residues in the CDR3. Germline values: CDR1 WSHSY, CDR2 SAAADI. CDR3: CASSETGIGTEAFF. In DNA form, the CDR3 reads TGCGCCAGCAGTGAAACAGGGATAGGCACTGAAGCTTTCTTT.

As DNA, the CDR3 is TGCAGTGCCGCGGACTATGGCTACACCTTC. This sequence encodes CSAADYGYTF. The chain links TRBV20-1 to TRBJ1-2; D gene ambiguous. The CDR3 extends over 10 amino acids. Deletions cut 6 bases from V and 3 bases from J, with 5 bases between. Germline V gene data show CDR1 as DFQATT and CDR2 as SNEGSKA (reference sequence).

The chain has TRBV15 and TRBJ2-5, with 7 bases that match TRBD2. The germline V gene has CDR1 LNHNV and CDR2 YYDKDF (reference sequence). The CDR3 length is 15 residues. The trim removed 4 bases at V and 0 bases at J, leaving 5 bases unmatched. CDR3 protein: CATSTTRGNQETQYF. The CDR3 nucleotides read TGTGCCACCAGCACGACGCGGGGGAACCAAGAGACCCAGTACTTC.

The chain has TRBV5-1 and TRBJ2-5, with unresolved D. The CDR3 is 15 residues long. The V gene's germline CDR1 is SGHRS and CDR2 YFSETQ. V was shortened by 4 bases and J by 1 base, with 14 bases between the two germline ends. CDR3 sequence (DNA): TGCGCCAGCAGCGCATGGCAGCCTCCCCAAGAGACCCAGTACTTC. It specifies CASSAWQPPQETQYF. The variable domain in full, completed from reference TRBV5-1 and TRBJ2-5, reads KAGVTQTPRYLIKTRGQQVTLSCSPISGHRSVSWYQQTPGQGLQFLFEYFSETQRNKGNFPGRFSGRQFSNSRSEMNVSTLELGDSALYLCASSAWQPPQETQYFGPGTRLLVL.

A note on this clone: Other DNA sequences in this sample translate to the same CDR3. This sequence joins TRBV30 and TRBJ1-1; D is undetermined. Trimming removed 0 bases from V and 1 base from J, with 6 bases in between. The CDR3 has 13 residues. Germline loops: CDR1 GTSNPN, CDR2 SVGIG (reference sequence). The CDR3 sequence is CAWSVRQNTEAFF. The DNA for the CDR3 is TGTGCCTGGAGTGTACGACAGAACACTGAAGCTTTCTTT.